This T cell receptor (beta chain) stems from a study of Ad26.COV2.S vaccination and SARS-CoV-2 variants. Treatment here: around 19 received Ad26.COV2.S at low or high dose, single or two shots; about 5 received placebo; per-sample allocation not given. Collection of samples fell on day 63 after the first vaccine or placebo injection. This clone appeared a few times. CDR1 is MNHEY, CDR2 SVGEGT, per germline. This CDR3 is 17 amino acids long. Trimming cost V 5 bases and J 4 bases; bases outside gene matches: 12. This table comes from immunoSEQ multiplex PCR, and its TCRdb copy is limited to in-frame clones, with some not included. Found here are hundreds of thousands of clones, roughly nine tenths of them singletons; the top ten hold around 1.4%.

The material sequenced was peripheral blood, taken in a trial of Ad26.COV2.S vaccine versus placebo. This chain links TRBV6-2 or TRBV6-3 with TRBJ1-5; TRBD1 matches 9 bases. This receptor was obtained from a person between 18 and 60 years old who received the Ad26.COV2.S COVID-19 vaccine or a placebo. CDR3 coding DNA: TGTGCCAGCAGTCACCACAGGGGGCGCGAATGGAATCAGCCCCAGCATTTT. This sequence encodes CASSHHRGREWNQPQHF.